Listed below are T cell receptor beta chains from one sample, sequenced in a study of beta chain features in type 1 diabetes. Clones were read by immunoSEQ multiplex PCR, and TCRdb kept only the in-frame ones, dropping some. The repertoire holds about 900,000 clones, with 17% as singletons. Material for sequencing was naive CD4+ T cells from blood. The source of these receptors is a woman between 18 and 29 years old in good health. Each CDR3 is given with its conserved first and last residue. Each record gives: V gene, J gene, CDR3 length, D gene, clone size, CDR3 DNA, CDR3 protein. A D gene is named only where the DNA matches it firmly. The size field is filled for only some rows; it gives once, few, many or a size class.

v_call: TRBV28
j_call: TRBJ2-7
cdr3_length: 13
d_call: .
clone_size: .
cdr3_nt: TGTGCCAGCAGTTTATTGGGGGGCTACGAGCAGTACTTC
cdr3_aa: CASSLLGGYEQYF

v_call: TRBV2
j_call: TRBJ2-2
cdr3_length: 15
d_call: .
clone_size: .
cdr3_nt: TGTGCCAGCAGGCAGGGACTCGTGAGCACCGGGGAGCTGTTTTTT
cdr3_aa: CASRQGLVSTGELFF

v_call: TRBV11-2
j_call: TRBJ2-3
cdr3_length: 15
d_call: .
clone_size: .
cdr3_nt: TGTGCCAGCAGAAACCGGGACATTCGAACAGATACGCAGTATTTT
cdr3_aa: CASRNRDIRTDTQYF

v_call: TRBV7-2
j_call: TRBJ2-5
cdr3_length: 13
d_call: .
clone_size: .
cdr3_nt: TGTGCCAGCAGCTTCCTACAAAAAGAGACCCAGTACTTC
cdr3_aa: CASSFLQKETQYF

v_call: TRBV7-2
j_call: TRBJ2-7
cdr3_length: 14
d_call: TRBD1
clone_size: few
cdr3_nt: TGTGCCAGCAGCTTATGGGACAGCTCCTACGAGCAGTACTTC
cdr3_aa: CASSLWDSSYEQYF

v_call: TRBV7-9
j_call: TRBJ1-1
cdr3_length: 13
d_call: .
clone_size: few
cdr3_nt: TGTGCCAGCAGCTTAGTAGAGGGGTCTCGGGCTTTCTTT
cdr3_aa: CASSLVEGSRAFF

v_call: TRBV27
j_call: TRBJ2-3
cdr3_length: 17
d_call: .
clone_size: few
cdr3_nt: TGTGCCAGCAGTTTAGAGGTCGGTGGGGGGAGCACAGATACGCAGTATTTT
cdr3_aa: CASSLEVGGGSTDTQYF

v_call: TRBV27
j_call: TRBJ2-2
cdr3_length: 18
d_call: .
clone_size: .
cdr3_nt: TGTGCCAGCAGTTTAAGCGGCGTTCTTTGGCGGGACGGCGGGGAGCTGTTTTTT
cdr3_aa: CASSLSGVLWRDGGELFF

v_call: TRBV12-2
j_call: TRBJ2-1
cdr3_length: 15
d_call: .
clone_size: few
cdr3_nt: TGTGCAAGTCGCTGTAGTGAGGTTTTGACCAATGAGCAGTTCTTC
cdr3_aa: CASRCSEVLTNEQFF

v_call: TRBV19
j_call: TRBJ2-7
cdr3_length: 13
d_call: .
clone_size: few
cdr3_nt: TGTGCCAGTAGTAGGATTTTTCGTTACGAGCAGTACTTC
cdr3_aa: CASSRIFRYEQYF

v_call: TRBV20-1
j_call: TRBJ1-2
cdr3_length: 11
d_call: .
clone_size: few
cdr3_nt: TGCAGTGGCAGCGTTAACTATGGCTACACCTTC
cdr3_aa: CSGSVNYGYTF

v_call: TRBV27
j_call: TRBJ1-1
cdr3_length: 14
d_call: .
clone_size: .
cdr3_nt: TGTGCCAGCAGTCTCCAGGGGAGGAACACTGAAGCTTTCTTT
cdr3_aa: CASSLQGRNTEAFF

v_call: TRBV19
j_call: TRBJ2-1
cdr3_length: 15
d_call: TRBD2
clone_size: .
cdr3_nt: TGTGCCAGTAGTACAGTAGCGGGGCACTACAATGAGCAGTTCTTC
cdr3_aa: CASSTVAGHYNEQFF

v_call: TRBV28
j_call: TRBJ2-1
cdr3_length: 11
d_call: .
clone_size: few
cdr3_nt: TGTGCTTTCGGGGGCTACAATGAGCAGTTCTTC
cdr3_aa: CAFGGYNEQFF

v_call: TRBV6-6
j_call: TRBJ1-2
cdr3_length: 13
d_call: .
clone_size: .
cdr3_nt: TGTGCCAGCACCGATTACATTGGGGGCGGCTACACCTTC
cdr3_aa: CASTDYIGGGYTF

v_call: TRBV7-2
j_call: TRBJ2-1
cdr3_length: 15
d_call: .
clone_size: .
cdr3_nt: TGTGCCAGCAGCTTCAGGTATGGCCCCTACAATGAGCAGTTCTTC
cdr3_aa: CASSFRYGPYNEQFF

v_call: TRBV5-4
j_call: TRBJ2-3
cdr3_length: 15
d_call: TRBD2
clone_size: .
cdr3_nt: TGTGCCAGCAGCTCCCTAGCGGCTAGCACAGATACGCAGTATTTT
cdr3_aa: CASSSLAASTDTQYF

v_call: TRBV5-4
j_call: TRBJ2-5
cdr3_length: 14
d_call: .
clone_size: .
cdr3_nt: TGTGCCAGCAGCCAGAGTCTTACCCAAGAGACCCAGTACTTC
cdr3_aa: CASSQSLTQETQYF

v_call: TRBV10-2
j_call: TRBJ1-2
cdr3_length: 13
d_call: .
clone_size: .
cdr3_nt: TGCGCCAGCAGTCCAGGGTTCGACTATGGCTACACCTTC
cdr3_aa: CASSPGFDYGYTF

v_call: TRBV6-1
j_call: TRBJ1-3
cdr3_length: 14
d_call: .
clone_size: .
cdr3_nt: TGTGCCAGCAGCCCCGGGACGGATGGAAACACCATATATTTT
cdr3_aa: CASSPGTDGNTIYF

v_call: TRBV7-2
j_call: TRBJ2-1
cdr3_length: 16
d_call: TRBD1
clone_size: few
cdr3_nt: TGTGCCAGCAGCTCCCGGACAGGGCCCTCCTACAATGAGCAGTTCTTC
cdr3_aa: CASSSRTGPSYNEQFF

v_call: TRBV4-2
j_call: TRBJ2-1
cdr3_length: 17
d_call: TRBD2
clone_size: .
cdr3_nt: TGTGCCAGCAGCCCCGTGACCCGGACTAGCGGATACAATGAGCAGTTCTTC
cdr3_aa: CASSPVTRTSGYNEQFF

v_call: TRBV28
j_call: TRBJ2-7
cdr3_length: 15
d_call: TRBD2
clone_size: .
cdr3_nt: TGTGCCAGCGAATTAGCGGGAGTGCCAACCTACGAGCAGTACTTC
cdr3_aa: CASELAGVPTYEQYF

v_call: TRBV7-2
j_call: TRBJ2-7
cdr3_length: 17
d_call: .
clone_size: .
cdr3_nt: TGTGCCAGCAGCTTAGGGCCAACAGGGATTTTAGGTAGGGAGCAGTACTTC
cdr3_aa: CASSLGPTGILGREQYF

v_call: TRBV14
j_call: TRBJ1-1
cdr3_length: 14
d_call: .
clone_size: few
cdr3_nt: TGTGCCAGCAGCCAATCTTATCTTCGATCTGAAGCTTTCTTT
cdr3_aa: CASSQSYLRSEAFF

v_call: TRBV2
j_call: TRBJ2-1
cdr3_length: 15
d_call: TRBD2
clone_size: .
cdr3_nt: TGTGCCAGCATTCTGGGACTAGCGGTCAACAATGAGCAGTTCTTC
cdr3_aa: CASILGLAVNNEQFF